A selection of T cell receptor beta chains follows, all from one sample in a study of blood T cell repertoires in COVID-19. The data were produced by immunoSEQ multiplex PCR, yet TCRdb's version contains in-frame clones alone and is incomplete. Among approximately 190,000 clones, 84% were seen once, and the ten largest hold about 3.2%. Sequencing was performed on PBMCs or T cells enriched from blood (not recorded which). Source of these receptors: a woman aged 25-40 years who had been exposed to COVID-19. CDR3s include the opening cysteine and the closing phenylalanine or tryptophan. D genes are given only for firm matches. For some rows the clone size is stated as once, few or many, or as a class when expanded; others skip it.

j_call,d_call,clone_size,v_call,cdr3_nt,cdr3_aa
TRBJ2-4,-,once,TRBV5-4,TGTGCCAGCAGCAACCGGAACATTCAGTACTTC,CASSNRNIQYF
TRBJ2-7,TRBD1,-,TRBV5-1,TGCGCCAGCAGCTCACTGACAGGGGTAGGGGACGAGCAGTACTTC,CASSSLTGVGDEQYF
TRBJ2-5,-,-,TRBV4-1,TGCGCCAGCAGCCAAGGGACAACTCAAGAGACCCAGTACTTC,CASSQGTTQETQYF
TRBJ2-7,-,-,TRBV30,TGTGCCTGGACTTTGGGGGCCAGCTCCTACGAGCAGTACTTC,CAWTLGASSYEQYF
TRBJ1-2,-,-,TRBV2,TGTGCCAGCAGTGAAGCAAACAGGGAAGATGGCTACACCTTC,CASSEANREDGYTF
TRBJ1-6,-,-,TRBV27,TGTGCCAGCAGTCCAAACCTGCGTTCACCCCTCCACTTT,CASSPNLRSPLHF
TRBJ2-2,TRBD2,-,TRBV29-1,TGCAGCGTTGACAAGCGGGGGAACACCGGGGAGCTGTTTTTT,CSVDKRGNTGELFF
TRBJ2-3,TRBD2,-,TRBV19,TGTGCCAGTAGTAATTTCTTGGGCGGGGGAGTTTCAGATACGCAGTATTTT,CASSNFLGGGVSDTQYF
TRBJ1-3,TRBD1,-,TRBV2,TGTGCCAGCAGCGTAGGGACAGGGGGCTCGGACACCATATATTTT,CASSVGTGGSDTIYF
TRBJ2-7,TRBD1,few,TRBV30,TGTGCCTCCTTCACAGGGGCCTACGAGCAGTACTTC,CASFTGAYEQYF
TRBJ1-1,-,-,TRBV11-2,TGTGCCAGCAGCTTAGCACAGGGCATGAACACTGAAGCTTTCTTT,CASSLAQGMNTEAFF
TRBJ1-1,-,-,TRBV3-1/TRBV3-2,TGTGCCAGCAGCCAAGTACCTTCGGGGAACACTGAAGCTTTCTTT,CASSQVPSGNTEAFF
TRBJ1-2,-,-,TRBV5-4,TGTGCCAGCAGCTTGGGTCTTACGGGTCAAGATGGCTACACCTTC,CASSLGLTGQDGYTF
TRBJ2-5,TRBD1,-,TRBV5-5,TGTGCCAGTCGTCCGGGACAGGGTCAAGAGACCCAGTACTTC,CASRPGQGQETQYF
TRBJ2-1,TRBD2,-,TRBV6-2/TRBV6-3,TGTGCCAGCAGTTACTCGATGGGACTAGCGGTCCTATCCTACAATGAGCAGTTCTTC,CASSYSMGLAVLSYNEQFF
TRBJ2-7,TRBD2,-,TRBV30,TGTGCCTGGAGTGTACAGGAGGGACTAGCGGGGGTCAGCTCCTACGAGCAGTACTTC,CAWSVQEGLAGVSSYEQYF
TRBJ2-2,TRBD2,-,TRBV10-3,TGTGCCATCAGTGTCCGAGTGGCGGGGGAGACCGGGGAGCTGTTTTTT,CAISVRVAGETGELFF
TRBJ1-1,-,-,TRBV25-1,TGTGCCAGCAGTGAAGAACGGGCTCTGGGGGGAAACACTGAAGCTTTCTTT,CASSEERALGGNTEAFF
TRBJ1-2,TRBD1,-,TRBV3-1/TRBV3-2,TGTGCCAGCAGCCAAGAATACAGGGGAATGAATGGCTACACCTTC,CASSQEYRGMNGYTF
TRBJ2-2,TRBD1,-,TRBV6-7,TGTGCCAGCAGCTACACCGGGACAGGGAGGAACACCGGGGAGCTGTTTTTT,CASSYTGTGRNTGELFF
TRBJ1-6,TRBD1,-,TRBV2,TGTGCCAGCAGTGGACAGGGGGATTCACCCCTCCACTTT,CASSGQGDSPLHF